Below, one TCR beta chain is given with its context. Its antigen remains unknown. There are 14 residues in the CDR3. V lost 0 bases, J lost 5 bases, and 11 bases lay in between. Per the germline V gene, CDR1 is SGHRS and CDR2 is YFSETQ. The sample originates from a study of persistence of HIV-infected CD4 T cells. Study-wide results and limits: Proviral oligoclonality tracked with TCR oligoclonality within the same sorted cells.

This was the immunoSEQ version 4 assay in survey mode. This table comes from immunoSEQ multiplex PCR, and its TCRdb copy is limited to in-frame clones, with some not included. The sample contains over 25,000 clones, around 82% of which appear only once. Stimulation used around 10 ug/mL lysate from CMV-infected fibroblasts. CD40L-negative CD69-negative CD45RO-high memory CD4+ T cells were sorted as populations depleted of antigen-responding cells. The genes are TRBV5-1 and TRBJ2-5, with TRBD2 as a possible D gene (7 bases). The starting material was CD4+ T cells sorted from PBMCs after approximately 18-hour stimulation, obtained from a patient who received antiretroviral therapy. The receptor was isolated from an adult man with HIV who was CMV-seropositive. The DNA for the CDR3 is TGCGCCAGCAGCTTGGCGGGCGGGGGCGAGACCCAGTACTTC. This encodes CASSLAGGGETQYF.